The 10 T cell receptor beta chains listed next were all sequenced from one sample in a study of blood T cell repertoires in COVID-19. Using immunoSEQ multiplex PCR, the repertoire was profiled, and TCRdb retains in-frame clones only, with some absent. This sample carries approximately 260,000 clones, approximately 89% of them seen once, and the ten largest clones take 0.95% to 1.5%. The sequenced sample was PBMCs or T cells enriched from blood (not recorded which). The receptor source for this set is a woman aged 40 to 49 with acute COVID-19.

This rearrangement joins TRBV27 to TRBJ2-1, with D perhaps TRBD2 (5 bases). V lost 5 bases and J lost 4, with 12 bases in between. The CDR3 is made up of 14 amino acids. The germline CDR1 and CDR2 sequences are MNHEY and SMNVEV (reference sequence). The CDR3 sequence is CASSGLAGYNEQFF. CDR3 DNA: TGTGCCAGCAGTGGGCTAGCAGGTTACAATGAGCAGTTCTTC.

This clone was observed once. This chain links TRBV7-9 with TRBJ2-1, with 14 nucleotides matching TRBD2. This CDR3 spans 19 amino acids. Germline lookup yields CDR1 SEHNR and CDR2 FQNEAQ (reference sequence). Trimming took 4 bases from V and 9 from J; bases not matched to a gene: 17. The CDR3 protein is CASSSGLAGEQAFVSEQFF. In DNA form, the CDR3 reads TGTGCCAGCAGCTCGGGACTAGCGGGAGAGCAAGCGTTTGTGAGTGAGCAGTTCTTC.

The chain links TRBV4-1 to TRBJ1-2, with 9 bases fitting TRBD1. The CDR3 is 16 amino acids. The V gene's germline CDR1 is MGHRA and CDR2 YSYEKL. The ends lost 1 base at V and 3 bases at J; junction bases unmatched: 6. As DNA, the CDR3 is TGCGCCAGCAGCCAAGGGGGGACAGGGCCATACTATGGCTACACCTTC. Encoded protein: CASSQGGTGPYYGYTF.

As for this clone: Sequence at one end of the junction differs from germline and may be a read error. The rearrangement joins TRBV7-7 to TRBJ2-5, with TRBD2 matching 8 bases. This CDR3 contains 13 residues. Per the germline V gene, CDR1 is SSHAT and CDR2 is FNYEAQ (reference sequence). The CDR3 reads CASSLERETTQYF. The CDR3 DNA is TGTGCTAGCAGCTTAGAGCGGGAGACGACCCAGTACTTC.

V gene TRBV5-1 combines with J gene TRBJ1-1, with 7 bases matching TRBD1. This CDR3 region has 17 residues. Germline V lookup: CDR1 SGHRS, CDR2 YFSETQ. The V segment lost 0 bases and the J segment 1 base; nucleotides outside the gene matches: 9. CDR3: CASSLGGTVWQNTEAFF. The CDR3 bases are TGCGCCAGCAGCTTGGGGGGGACAGTCTGGCAGAACACTGAAGCTTTCTTT.

This clone occurred once. The chain recombines TRBV12-3 or TRBV12-4 with TRBJ1-6; possible D gene TRBD1, 5 bases. With 7 bases removed from V and 13 bases from J, the gap between germline ends came to 11 bases. This CDR3 comprises 11 residues. The CDR3 loop is CASTPGGPLHF. The CDR3, as DNA: TGTGCCAGCACCCCGGGGGGGCCCCTCCACTTT.

V is TRBV6-5 and J is TRBJ1-3; the D gene is possibly TRBD1 (5 bases). CDR3 length: 15 residues. CDR1 MNHEY and CDR2 SVGAGI come from the germline V gene. V lost 2 bases and J lost 3, with 11 bases in between. As DNA, the CDR3 is TGTGCCAGCAGTTACGATGGGGCGCATGGAAACACCATATATTTT. This encodes CASSYDGAHGNTIYF.

The chain uses TRBV2 and TRBJ2-3; tentatively, D is TRBD2 (5 bases). Germline CDR1 and CDR2: SNHLY and FYNNEI. The CDR3 loop spans 14 amino acids. Trimming cost V 7 bases and J 4 bases, with 15 bases left between them. The CDR3 DNA follows: TGTGCCAGCACCCGAGTGAGGGCGTCAGATACGCAGTATTTT. Protein: CASTRVRASDTQYF. The full variable domain, in which reference TRBV2 and TRBJ2-3 provide the parts outside the CDR3, is EPEVTQTPSHQVTQMGQEVILRCVPISNHLYFYWYRQILGQKVEFLVSFYNNEISEKSEIFDDQFSVERPDGSNFTLKIRSTKLEDSAMYFCASTRVRASDTQYFGPGTRLTVL.

The V and J genes are TRBV28 and TRBJ2-7, with TRBD2 matching 9 bases. The CDR3 covers 13 residues. Losses at the gene ends were 8 bases for V and 2 bases for J; bases not matched to a gene: 4. Germline CDR1 MDHEN, CDR2 SYDVKM. The CDR3 DNA is TGTGCCAGCGAGGCGGGAGGGGCCTACGAGCAGTACTTC. Its translation: CASEAGGAYEQYF.

The chain links TRBV5-1 to TRBJ1-1; 10 positions agree with TRBD1. The CDR3 runs 15 residues. The V segment lost 2 bases and the J segment 5 bases; nucleotides outside the gene matches: 6. The germline V gene has CDR1 SGHRS and CDR2 YFSETQ. CDR3 sequence (DNA): TGCGCCAGCAGCTTTACCGGACAGGGGGGAACTGAAGCTTTCTTT. Its translation: CASSFTGQGGTEAFF.